One T cell receptor beta chain is described in this entry. This sample was included in a study of control samples from healthy donors and cancer patients. This CDR3 spans 17 amino acids. Per the germline V gene, CDR1 is MGHRA and CDR2 is YSYEKL. V gave up 3 bases and J gave up 1 base, with 18 bases separating them. TCRdb's table, derived via immunoSEQ multiplex PCR, lists solely in-frame clones and lacks some. Among roughly 130,000 clones listed, 85% to 95% were seen once. The rearrangement joins TRBV4-1 to TRBJ1-1; D perhaps matches TRBD1 (6 bases). The source is a man aged 18 to 30 in good health. The sequenced sample consisted of blood. DNA for the CDR3: TGCGCCAGCAGCCACGTGCACAGGGTGGGGGCGAACACTGAAGCTTTCTTT. Encoded protein: CASSHVHRVGANTEAFF.